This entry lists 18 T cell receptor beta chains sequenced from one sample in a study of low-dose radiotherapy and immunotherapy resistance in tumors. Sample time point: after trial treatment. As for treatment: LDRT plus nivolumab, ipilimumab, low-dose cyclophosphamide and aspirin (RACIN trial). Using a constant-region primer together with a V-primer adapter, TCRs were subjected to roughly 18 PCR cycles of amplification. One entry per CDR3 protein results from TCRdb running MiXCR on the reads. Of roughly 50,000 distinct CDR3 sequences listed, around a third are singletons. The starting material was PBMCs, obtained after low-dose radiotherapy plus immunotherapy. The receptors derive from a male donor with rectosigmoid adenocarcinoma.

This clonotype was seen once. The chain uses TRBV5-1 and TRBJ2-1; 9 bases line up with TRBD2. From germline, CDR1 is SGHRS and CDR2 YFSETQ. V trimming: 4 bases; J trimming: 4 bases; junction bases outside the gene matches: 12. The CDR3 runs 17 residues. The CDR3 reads CASSRGKLAGLYNEQFF. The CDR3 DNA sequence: TGCGCCAGCAGCAGGGGGAAACTAGCGGGCCTGTACAATGAGCAGTTCTTC.

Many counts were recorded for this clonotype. CDR3 bases: TGTGCCAGCGGGGGGCTTAACGGCGGTGAGCAGTTCTTC. Translation: CASGGLNGGEQFF. The gene calls are TRBV11-2 and TRBJ2-1; perhaps D is TRBD1 or TRBD2 (6 bases each). Per the germline V gene, CDR1 is SGHAT and CDR2 is FQNNGV. This CDR3 contains 13 residues. V gave up 8 bases and J gave up 9 bases, with 17 bases separating them. The whole variable domain, filled in from reference TRBV11-2 and TRBJ2-1, reads EAGVAQSPRYKIIEKRQSVAFWCNPISGHATLYWYQQILGQGPKLLIQFQNNGVVDDSQLPKDRFSAERLKGVDSTLKIQPAKLEDSAVYLCASGGLNGGEQFFGPGTRLTVL.

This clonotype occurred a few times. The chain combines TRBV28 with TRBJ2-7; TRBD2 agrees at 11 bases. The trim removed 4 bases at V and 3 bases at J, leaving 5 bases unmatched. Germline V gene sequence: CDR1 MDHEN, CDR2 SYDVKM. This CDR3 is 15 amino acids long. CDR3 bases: TGTGCCAGCAGTTCATCCGGGACTAGCGGCTACGAGCAGTACTTC. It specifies CASSSSGTSGYEQYF.

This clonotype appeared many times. The chain's CDR3 is CATSTIRLADEQYF. Here the CDR3 DNA reads TGTGCCACCAGCACTATCCGGCTAGCGGACGAGCAGTACTTC. This chain links TRBV15 with TRBJ2-7, with TRBD2 matching 7 bases. This CDR3 is built from 14 residues. Germline CDR1 and CDR2: LNHNV and YYDKDF (reference sequence). Trimming at V came to 4 bases and at J to 5 bases, leaving 8 bases not matched to a gene.

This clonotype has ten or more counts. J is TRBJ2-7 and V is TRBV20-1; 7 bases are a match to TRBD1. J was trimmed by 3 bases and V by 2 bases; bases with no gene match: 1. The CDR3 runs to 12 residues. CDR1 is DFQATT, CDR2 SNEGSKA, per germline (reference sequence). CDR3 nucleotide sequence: TGCAGTGCTAGACGGGACAGCTACGAGCAGTACTTC. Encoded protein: CSARRDSYEQYF.

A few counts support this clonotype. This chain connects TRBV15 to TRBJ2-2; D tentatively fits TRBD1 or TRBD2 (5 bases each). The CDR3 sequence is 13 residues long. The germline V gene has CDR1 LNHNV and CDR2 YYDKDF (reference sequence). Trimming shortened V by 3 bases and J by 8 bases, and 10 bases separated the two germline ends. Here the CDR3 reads CATSRRGTGELFF. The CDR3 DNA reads TGTGCCACCAGCAGGAGGGGAACGGGGGAGCTGTTTTTT.

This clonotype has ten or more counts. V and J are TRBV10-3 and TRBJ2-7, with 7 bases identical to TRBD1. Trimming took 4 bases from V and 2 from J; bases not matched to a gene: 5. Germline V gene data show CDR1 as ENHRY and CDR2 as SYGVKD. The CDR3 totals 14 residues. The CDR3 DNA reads TGTGCCATCAGTGCTACAGGGGTAGCCTACGAGCAGTACTTC. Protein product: CAISATGVAYEQYF.

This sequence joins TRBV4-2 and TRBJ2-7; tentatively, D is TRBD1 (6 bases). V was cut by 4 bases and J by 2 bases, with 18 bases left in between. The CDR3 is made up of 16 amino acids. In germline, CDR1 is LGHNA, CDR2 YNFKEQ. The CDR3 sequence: CASSREAEYRAYEQYF. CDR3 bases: TGTGCCAGCAGCCGAGAAGCCGAGTACAGGGCCTACGAGCAGTACTTC.

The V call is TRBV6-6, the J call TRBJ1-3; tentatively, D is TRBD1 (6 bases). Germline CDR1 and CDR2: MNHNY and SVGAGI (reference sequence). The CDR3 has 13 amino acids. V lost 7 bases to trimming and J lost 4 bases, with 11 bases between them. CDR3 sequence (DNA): TGTGCCAGCACCCCGACAGGAGGAAACACCATATATTTT. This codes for CASTPTGGNTIYF.

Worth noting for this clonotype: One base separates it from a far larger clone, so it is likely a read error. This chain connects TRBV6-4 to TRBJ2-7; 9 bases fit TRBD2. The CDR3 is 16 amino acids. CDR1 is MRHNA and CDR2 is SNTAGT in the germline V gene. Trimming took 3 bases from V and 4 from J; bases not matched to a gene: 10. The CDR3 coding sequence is TGTGCCAGCAGTGAGTCGGAAGCGGGAGGACTATACGAGCAGTACTTC. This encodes CASSESEAGGLYEQYF.

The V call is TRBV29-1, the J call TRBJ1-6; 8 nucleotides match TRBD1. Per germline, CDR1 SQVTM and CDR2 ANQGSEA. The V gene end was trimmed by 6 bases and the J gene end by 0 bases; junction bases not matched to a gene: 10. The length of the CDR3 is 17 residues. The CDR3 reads CSVAPDRASSYNSPLHF. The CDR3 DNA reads TGCAGCGTCGCTCCGGACAGGGCGAGCTCCTATAATTCACCCCTCCACTTT.

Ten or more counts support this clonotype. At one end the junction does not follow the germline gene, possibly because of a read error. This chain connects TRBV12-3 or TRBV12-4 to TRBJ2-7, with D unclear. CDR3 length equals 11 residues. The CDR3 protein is CATSRSYEQYF. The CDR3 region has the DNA TGTGCCACCAGTCGTTCCTACGAGCAGTACTTC.

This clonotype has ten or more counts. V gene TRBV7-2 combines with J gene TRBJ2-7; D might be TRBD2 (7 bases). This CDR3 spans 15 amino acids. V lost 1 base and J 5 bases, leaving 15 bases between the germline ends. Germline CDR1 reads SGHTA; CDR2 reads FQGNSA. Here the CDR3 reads CASSLVGGLEDEQYF. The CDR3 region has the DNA TGTGCCAGCAGCTTAGTCGGGGGGCTAGAGGACGAGCAGTACTTC.

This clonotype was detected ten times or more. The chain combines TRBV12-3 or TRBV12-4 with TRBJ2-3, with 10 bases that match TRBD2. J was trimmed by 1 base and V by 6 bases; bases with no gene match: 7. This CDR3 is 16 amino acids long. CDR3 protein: CASSKSTSGGTDTQYF. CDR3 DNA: TGTGCCAGCAGCAAATCCACTAGCGGGGGCACAGATACGCAGTATTTT.

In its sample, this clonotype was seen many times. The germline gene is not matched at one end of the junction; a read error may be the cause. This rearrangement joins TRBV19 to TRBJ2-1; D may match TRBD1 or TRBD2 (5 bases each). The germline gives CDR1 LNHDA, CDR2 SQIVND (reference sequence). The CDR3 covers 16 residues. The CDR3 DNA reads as TGTGCCAGTAGTATAGATGGGACCCGCTCCTACAATGAGCGGTTCTTC. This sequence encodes CASSIDGTRSYNERFF. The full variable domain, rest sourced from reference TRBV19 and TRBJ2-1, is DGGITQSPKYLFRKEGQNVTLSCEQNLNHDAMYWYRQDPGQGLRLIYYSQIVNDFQKGDIAEGYSVSREKKESFPLTVTSAQKNPTAFYLCASSIDGTRSYNERFFGPGTRLTVL.

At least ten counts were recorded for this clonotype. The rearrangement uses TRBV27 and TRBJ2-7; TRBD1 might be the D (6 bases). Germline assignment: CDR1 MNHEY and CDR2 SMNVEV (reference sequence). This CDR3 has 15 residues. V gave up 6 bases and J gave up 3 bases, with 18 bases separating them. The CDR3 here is CASSFILQGVYEQYF. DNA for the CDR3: TGTGCCAGCAGCTTTATACTACAGGGTGTCTACGAGCAGTACTTC.

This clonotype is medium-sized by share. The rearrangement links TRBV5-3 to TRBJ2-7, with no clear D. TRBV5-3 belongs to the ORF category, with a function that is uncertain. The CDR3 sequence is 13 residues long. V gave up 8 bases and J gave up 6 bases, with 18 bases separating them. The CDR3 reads CASSRTPASEQYF. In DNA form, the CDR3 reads TGTGCCAGCAGCCGCACCCCGGCATCCGAGCAGTACTTC.

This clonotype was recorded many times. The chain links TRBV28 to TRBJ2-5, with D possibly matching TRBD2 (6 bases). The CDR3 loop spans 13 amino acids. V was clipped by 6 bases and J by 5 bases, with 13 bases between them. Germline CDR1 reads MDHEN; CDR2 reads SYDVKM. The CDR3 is CASSRRDWETQYF. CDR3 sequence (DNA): TGTGCCAGCAGCCGCAGGGACTGGGAGACCCAGTACTTC.